The sequence of this T cell receptor beta chain was determined in a study of blood T cell repertoires in COVID-19. The overall study: Donors in the United States, Italy and Spain gave samples during acute or convalescent COVID-19. In each case, the material was cDNA or gDNA derived from T cells, B-cell-depleted T cells, or PBMCs.

In the study's own analysis: Estimation of nucleated cell counts relied on the amplification of reference gene primers. The repertoire was sequenced with immunoSEQ multiplex PCR; TCRdb's copy has only in-frame clones and lacks some. V and J calls and clone size are given by that table; D and trimming were obtained from the DNA. The sample has around 300,000 clones, around 86% seen once; the top ten hold 2% to 2.5%. V shed 2 bases, J shed 2 bases, and the junction held 7 bases outside the gene matches. Germline-derived CDR1 and CDR2 are MNHEY and SVGAGI. This CDR3 has 16 amino acids. The TCR sequence derives from a middle-aged man with acute or convalescent COVID-19. The specimen was peripheral blood. This chain uses TRBV6-5 with TRBJ1-1; TRBD1 agrees at 8 bases. The CDR3 sequence is CASSYLQGAYNTEAFF. The CDR3 DNA reads TGTGCCAGCAGTTACCTCCAGGGGGCGTACAACACTGAAGCTTTCTTT.